This T cell receptor (beta chain) originates from a study of T cell repertoires in cytomegalovirus infection (dated by TCRdb to about 2019). In the study overall: The HLA type of each donor mattered for the analysis, because public TCR beta signatures pointed to carriage of CMV infection along with the matching HLA type.

This clonotype has at least ten counts. It lacks a known antigen. Qualities for individual bases were not recorded, and no much larger clone is one base off. TCRdb records Illumina HiSeq 1500 as the sequencer. TCRdb redid the processing of the public reads, applying fastp at Q25 and MiXCR, and retained in-frame beta chains. Each entry merges the rows of one CDR3 protein and shows their most common DNA and genes. Recorded for this sample are around 280,000 distinct CDR3 sequences; around 9.1% of them occurred a single time. The top ten hold approximately 2.4% of the sample. Points the paper makes about the study in general: The ex vivo response was dominated by HLA-C-restricted CMV-specific TCR beta clonotypes, which also provided the single most frequent clonotype in two of eight donors. Cumulative frequency of public TCR beta family members discriminated carriers of CMV infection plus the relevant HLA type in this cohort and an independent approximately 370-donor cohort.

The sample comprised PBMCs. The clonotype originates from a human donor in good health (CMV status not recorded). Some clones in this sample may be carry-over from other donors' samples.

The DNA sequence is given as TGTGCCAGCAGTAAAAGTTGGGGGGCCAACAATGAGCAGTTCTTC. This encodes CASSKSWGANNEQFF. Recombination joined TRBV6-2 or TRBV6-3 with TRBJ2-1; the D gene cannot be resolved beyond TRBD1 or TRBD2, each matching 6 bases. The CDR3 spans 15 residues, from the cysteine through the phenylalanine. Only the CDR3 region is kept as DNA, spanning 45 bases read in frame from base 1. Trimming removed 5 bases from V and 5 bases from J, leaving 16 bases between the germline ends. For CDR1 and CDR2, the germline V gene lists MNHEY and SVGEGT.